The clone carrying this T cell receptor beta chain was seen a single time. The entry originates in a study of PD-L1 blockade in urothelial cancer. Study as a whole: Patients' atezolizumab regimen, 1,200 mg intravenously every 3 weeks, began in the mid-2010s. Typically, measured as a median, blood samples had 150,000 or so T cells.

V shed 1 base and J 4 bases; nucleotides not matched to a gene: 1. Germline CDR1 SGHAT, CDR2 FQNNGV. CDR3 length: 15 amino acids. Every PCR was spiked with synthetic TCR analog templates. Profiling relied on immunoSEQ multiplex PCR, and the TCRdb table lists in-frame clones only, not all of them. The repertoire holds about 63,000 clones, with around 81% as singletons. Noted time point: pretreatment peripheral blood. Each patient's cancer was a locally advanced or metastatic urothelial carcinoma. Source: PBMCs, taken around atezolizumab (anti-PD-L1) treatment. The V call is TRBV11-2, the J call TRBJ2-7; 13 bases align to TRBD2. The TCR originated in a man in his 70s with urothelial cancer. The CDR3 DNA reads as TGTGCCAGCAGCTTAGGGACTAGCGGGAGTTACGAGCAGTACTTC. Translation: CASSLGTSGSYEQYF.